Sequencing of this T cell receptor beta chain was carried out in a study of PD-1 blockade in classical Hodgkin lymphoma. About this clone: Its target is not known.

This CDR3 spans 12 amino acids. Trimming removed 2 bases from V and 8 bases from J, with 10 bases in between. CDR1 is SQVTM and CDR2 is ANQGSEA in the germline V gene. Autologous stem cell transplantation was followed by relapse in every patient, and brentuximab vedotin exposure varied. Classification of best responses gave complete response, partial response or progressive disease. Whole-study results and caveats: As was reported, newly diagnosed patients showed lower baseline TCR diversity than healthy donors did. By C4D1, CD4+ diversity increased significantly, especially in complete responders.

Measured with immunoSEQ multiplex PCR; TCRdb has only the in-frame clones, and not every one. The sample has approximately 27,000 clones, approximately 70% seen once; the top ten hold about 24%. The sequencing here drew on peripheral blood mononuclear cells (PBMCs), taken before the second cycle of nivolumab. This chain links TRBV29-1 with TRBJ2-1; D perhaps matches TRBD1 (5 bases). The receptor's source is a human donor with classical Hodgkin lymphoma. The CDR3 DNA is TGCAGCGTTGAACAGGGTATAGATGAGCAGTTCTTC. Amino acid sequence: CSVEQGIDEQFF.